What follows describes a single TCR beta chain. Its antigen is not known. The draw of peripheral blood yielded 8.5 to 10 milliliters from each donor. These data originate in a study of blood T cells in healthy people across ages. Findings and caveats of the study: PBMCs that were unsorted prevented a conclusive naive versus antigen-experienced comparison. Not knowing donor CMV status may have confounded expanded clonotype changes.

V was trimmed by 7 bases and J by 7 bases, leaving 11 bases between them. The CDR3 has 12 amino acids. Germline V gene lookup returns CDR1 MDHEN and CDR2 SYDVKM. For the second PCR, which ran for roughly 7 to 11 cycles, a sample-barcoded 5' primer and a J-beta primer mix were used. TCRdb analysed the 5' RACE reads with MiXCR anew, one entry per CDR3 protein. The sample carries 700,000 to 800,000 distinct CDR3 sequences, roughly 45% recorded once. The source of this sequence is a woman in her fifties or sixties in good health. Sample: blood. This rearrangement joins TRBV28 to TRBJ1-5; no firm D call. CDR3 protein: CASTVRAQPQHF. CDR3 nucleotides: TGTGCCAGCACGGTTCGAGCCCAGCCCCAGCATTTT. Full variable domain (rest looked up from reference TRBV28 and TRBJ1-5): DVKVTQSSRYLVKRTGEKVFLECVQDMDHENMFWYRQDPGLGLRLIYFSYDVKMKEKGDIPEGYSVSREKKERFSLILESASTNQTSMYLCASTVRAQPQHFGDGTRLSIL.